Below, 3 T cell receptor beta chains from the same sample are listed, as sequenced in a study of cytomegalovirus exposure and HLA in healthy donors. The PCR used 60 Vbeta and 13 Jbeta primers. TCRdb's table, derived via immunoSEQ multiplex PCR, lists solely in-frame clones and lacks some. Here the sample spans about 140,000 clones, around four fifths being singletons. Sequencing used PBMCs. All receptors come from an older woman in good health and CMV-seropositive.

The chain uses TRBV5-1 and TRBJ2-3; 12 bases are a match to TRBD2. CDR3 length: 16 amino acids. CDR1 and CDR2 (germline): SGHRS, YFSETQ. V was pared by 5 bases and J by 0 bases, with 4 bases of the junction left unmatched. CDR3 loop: CASRLAGGDSTDTQYF. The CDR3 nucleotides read TGCGCCAGCAGACTAGCGGGAGGAGATAGCACAGATACGCAGTATTTT.

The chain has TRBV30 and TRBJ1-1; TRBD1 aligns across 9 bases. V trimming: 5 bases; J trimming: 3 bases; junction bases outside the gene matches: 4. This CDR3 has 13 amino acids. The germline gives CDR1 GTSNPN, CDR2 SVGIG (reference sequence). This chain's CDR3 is CAWGDRAYTEAFF. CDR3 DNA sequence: TGTGCCTGGGGGGACAGGGCTTACACTGAAGCTTTCTTT. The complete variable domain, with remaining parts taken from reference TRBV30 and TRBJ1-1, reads SQTIHQWPATLVQPVGSPLSLECTVEGTSNPNLYWYRQAAGRGLQLLFYSVGIGQISSEVPQNLSASRPQDRQFILSSKKLLLSDSGFYLCAWGDRAYTEAFFGQGTRLTVV.

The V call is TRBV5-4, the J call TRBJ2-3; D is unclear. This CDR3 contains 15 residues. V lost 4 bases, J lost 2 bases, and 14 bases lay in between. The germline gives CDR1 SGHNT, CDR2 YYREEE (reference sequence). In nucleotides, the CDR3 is TGTGCCAGCAGCCCGGCGGTACACCTCACAGATACGCAGTATTTT. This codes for CASSPAVHLTDTQYF.